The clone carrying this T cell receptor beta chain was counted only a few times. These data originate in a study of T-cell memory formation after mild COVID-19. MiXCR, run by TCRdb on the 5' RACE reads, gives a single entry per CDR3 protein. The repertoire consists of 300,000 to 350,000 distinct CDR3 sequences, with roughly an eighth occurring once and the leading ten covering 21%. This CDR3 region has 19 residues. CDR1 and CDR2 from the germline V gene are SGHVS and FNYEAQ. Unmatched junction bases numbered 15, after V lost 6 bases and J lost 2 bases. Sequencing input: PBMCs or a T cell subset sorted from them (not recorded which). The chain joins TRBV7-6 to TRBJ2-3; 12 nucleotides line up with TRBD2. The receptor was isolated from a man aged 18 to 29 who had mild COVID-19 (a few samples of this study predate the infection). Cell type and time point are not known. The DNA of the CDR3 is TGTGCCAGCAGTTCTAGCGGGGGGGCCTATTTCGATCTCACAGATACGCAGTATTTT. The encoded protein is CASSSSGGAYFDLTDTQYF.